This T cell receptor (beta chain) was captured by sequencing in a study of T cells in Graves' hyperthyroidism and ophthalmopathy. Study results and caveats: Blood also contained most expanded thyroid clonotypes above 0.001.

Of note for this clonotype: The antigen is unknown.

The V segment lost 8 bases and the J segment 6 bases; nucleotides outside the gene matches: 8. This CDR3 contains 13 residues. The germline gives CDR1 SEHNR, CDR2 FQNEAQ (reference sequence). Amplification of TCR beta CDR3 regions was performed using RNA transcripts as template. The HTBI set primed first-round TCR CDR3 RT-PCR. One entry per CDR3 protein results from TCRdb running MiXCR on the multiplex PCR reads. Of roughly 510,000 distinct CDR3 sequences listed, about 46% are singletons. Any patient presenting with uncontrolled infection, other autoimmune disease, pregnancy or lactation was left out. Each diagnosis was grounded in clinical symptoms, serum thyroxine and TRAb, thyroid ultrasound, and orbital computed tomography.

This clonotype was obtained from an adult woman with Graves' disease, either hyperthyroidism or ophthalmopathy (not recorded which). The chain uses TRBV7-9 and TRBJ2-3; TRBD2 matches at 7 bases. Sample: peripheral blood or thyroid tissue (not recorded which). CDR3 nucleotides: TGTGCCAGCCGGGAGGCCGGTGGGGATACGCAGTATTTT. It codes for CASREAGGDTQYF.